This T cell receptor (beta chain) comes out of a study of blood T cell repertoires in COVID-19 (dated by TCRdb to between 2020 and 2021). A note on the overall study: The collaborator samples originated in the United States, Italy and Spain and spanned the acute and convalescent phases of COVID-19. The material from the prospective study consisted of cDNA or gDNA derived from T cells, B-cell-depleted T cells, or PBMCs. Deeply sampled blood TCRbeta repertoires from subjects exposed to, actively infected with, or recovered from COVID-19 were included in the dataset. A freely available public database, intended as a resource for researchers studying the immune response to SARS-CoV-2, is where the repertoires were released. The samples were drawn from the first 160 participants of the ongoing ImmuneRACE study and from 1,200 or so subjects provided by 6 global collaborators. A de-identified subject ID, COVID-19 status, age in years and sex were almost always included in the sample metadata. Where HLA class I and class II types were available, the types were taken from metadata supplied by the sample provider, not from assay-based typing. Study-wide conclusions, independent of this receptor: How much clinical and demographic metadata was included differed by source and by participant, and the metadata was provided uncurated.

Note on this clone: Its binding antigen is unknown. No much larger clone is present one base from it, and per-base qualities are unavailable.

Based on the germline V gene, the CDR1 and CDR2 sequences are SGHTA and FQGNSA. CDR3 length: 14 amino acids, cysteine to phenylalanine. Only the CDR3 DNA stays, 42 bases, in frame from base 1. The junction carries 10 bases between V and J, which are trimmed by 5 bases and 5 bases respectively. Each collaborating institution followed its own protocols to collect whole blood in K2EDTA tubes. For TCRbeta analysis, collaborator samples were shipped as frozen whole blood, as isolated PBMCs, or as DNA extracted from either sample type. TCRbeta CDR3 regions were amplified from genomic DNA by means of the immunoSEQ Assay, a bias-controlled multiplex PCR. The paper's processing steps were these. The number of nucleated cells in each sample was estimated from the amplification of reference gene primers within the assay. To quantify the absolute abundance of each unique TCRbeta CDR3 rearrangement, sequence reads were collapsed and filtered. Productive Simpson clonality was computed per sample as the square root of Simpson's diversity index over productive rearrangements. TCRdb retrieved this table from immuneACCESS and kept in-frame rearrangements only. Not all clones are present; in checked studies, unresolved V genes account for under half, and no reason is known for the remainder. The V and J calls and clone size were taken over from that table, and D and trimming were inferred from the DNA. A total of around 53,000 clones appear in this sample, approximately 91% of them only once. The top ten hold around 3.1% of the sample.

This TCR was sampled from a human donor in a cohort sampled during active COVID-19. Sequenced: peripheral blood. The chain is encoded by TRBV7-2 joined to TRBJ1-6; confidence is insufficient to name the D gene. The DNA sequence follows: TGTGCCAGCAGCCTCGGGATTAATAATTCACCCCTCCACTTT. Its translation reads: CASSLGINNSPLHF.